This T cell receptor beta chain was recorded in a study of T-cell memory formation after mild COVID-19. This clonotype was counted a few times. This CDR3 spans 13 amino acids. In germline, CDR1 is LGHDT, CDR2 YNNKEL (reference sequence). The ends lost 8 bases at V and 6 bases at J; junction bases unmatched: 7. TCRdb processed the 5' RACE reads anew with MiXCR; each CDR3 protein has one entry. Of around 55,000 distinct CDR3 sequences detected, approximately 9.5% appear once; the ten largest clones hold roughly 1.2%. The TCR was taken from a man younger than 35 who had mild COVID-19 (a few samples of this study predate the infection). Cell type and time point are not known. The V and J genes are TRBV3-1 and TRBJ2-3; 8 bases are shared with TRBD2. Sequencing was carried out using PBMCs or a T cell subset sorted from them (not recorded which). The CDR3 DNA is TGTGCCAGCCAACCGGGGGGGCGTGATACGCAGTATTTT. It is translated as CASQPGGRDTQYF.